This T cell receptor (beta chain) was obtained from a study of identical twins. Germline V gene data show CDR1 as MNHEY and CDR2 as SVGAGI. The V end was cut by 0 bases, the J end by 4 bases, with 9 bases between. The CDR3 has 14 residues. This clonotype has at least ten counts. TCRdb re-called the 5' RACE reads with MiXCR, one entry per CDR3 protein. This sample carries 650,000 to 750,000 distinct CDR3 sequences, around 20% of them seen once, and the ten largest clones take more than 4%. Another study also made use of these data, one on T cells expressing NK-cell markers.

The chain has TRBV6-5 and TRBJ2-5; D gene ambiguous. The sample comprised PBMCs. The receptor's source is a woman aged 18-29 years in good health. The CDR3 here is CASSYSRLRETQYF. DNA of the CDR3: TGTGCCAGCAGTTACTCGAGACTTCGAGAGACCCAGTACTTC.